The clone carrying this T cell receptor (beta chain) was counted ten times or more. The data were taken from a study of neurological immune-mediated disorders. Germline loops: CDR1 SGHAT, CDR2 FQNNGV. V shed 3 bases and J 3 bases; nucleotides not matched to a gene: 5. This CDR3 has 17 residues. TCRdb itself ran the 5' RACE reads through MiXCR, one entry per CDR3 protein. The sample yields about 66,000 distinct CDR3 sequences, almost 4% seen once. The specimen sequenced was PBMCs. The sequence came from a man aged 25-45 years with multiple sclerosis. The rearrangement joins TRBV11-2 to TRBJ2-5, with 15 bases fitting TRBD2. CDR3 coding DNA: TGTGCCAGCAGCTTTCTAAGGACTAGCGGGGGGGAAGAGACCCAGTACTTC. Its translation: CASSFLRTSGGEETQYF.